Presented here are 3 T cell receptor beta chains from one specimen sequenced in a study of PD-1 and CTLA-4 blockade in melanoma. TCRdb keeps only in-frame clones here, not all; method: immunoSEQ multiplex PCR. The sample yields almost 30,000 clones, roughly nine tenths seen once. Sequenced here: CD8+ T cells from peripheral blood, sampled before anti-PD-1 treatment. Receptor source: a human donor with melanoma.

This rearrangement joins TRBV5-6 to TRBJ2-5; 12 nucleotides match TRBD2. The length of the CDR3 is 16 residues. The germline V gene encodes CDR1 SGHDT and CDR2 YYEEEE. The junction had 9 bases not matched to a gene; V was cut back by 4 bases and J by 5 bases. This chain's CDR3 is CASSPGRTSGTETQYF. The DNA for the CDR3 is TGTGCCAGCAGCCCTGGACGGACTAGCGGGACGGAGACCCAGTACTTC. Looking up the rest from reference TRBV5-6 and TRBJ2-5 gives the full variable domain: DAGVTQSPTHLIKTRGQQVTLRCSPKSGHDTVSWYQQALGQGPQFIFQYYEEEERQRGNFPDRFSGHQFPNYSSELNVNALLLGDSALYLCASSPGRTSGTETQYFGPGTRLLVL.

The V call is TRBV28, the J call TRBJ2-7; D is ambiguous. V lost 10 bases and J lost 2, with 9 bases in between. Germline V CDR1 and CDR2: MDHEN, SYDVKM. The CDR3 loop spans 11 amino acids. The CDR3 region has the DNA TGTGCCACTTTTAGGGCCTACGAGCAGTACTTC. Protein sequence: CATFRAYEQYF.

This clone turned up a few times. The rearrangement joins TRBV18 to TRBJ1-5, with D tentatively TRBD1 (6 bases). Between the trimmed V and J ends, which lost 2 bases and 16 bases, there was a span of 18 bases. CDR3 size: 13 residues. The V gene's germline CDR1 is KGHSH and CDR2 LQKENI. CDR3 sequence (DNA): TGTGCCAGCTCACCAAGTGGGAAGGGGGGAGAACATTTT. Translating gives CASSPSGKGGEHF.